This TCR beta chain was sequenced during a study of T-cell memory formation after mild COVID-19. About the research overall: TCR clusters largely stayed donor specific.

Study-wide points: Cross-reactive memory appears to have joined, as suggested by some responding clones showing up in pre-infection memory. Balance between CD4 and CD8 was seen in clones contracting day 15 to 85, and a CD4+ lean was seen in later expanders. CD4+ clones that contracted lay mainly in CM and EM; CD8+ ones lay in EMRA.

As regards this clonotype: The antigen is unknown.

TCRdb reprocessed the 5' RACE reads via MiXCR and lists one record per CDR3 protein. The table has about 110,000 distinct CDR3 sequences, roughly a sixth seen once. CDR1 is KGHSH and CDR2 is LQKENI in the germline V gene. V dropped 3 bases and J dropped 8 bases, with 14 bases sitting between them. The CDR3 has 14 amino acids. Sequenced input: PBMCs or a T cell subset sorted from them (not recorded which). The J gene is TRBJ2-1, the V gene TRBV18; possibly TRBD1 or TRBD2 for D (5 bases each). This clonotype was sampled from a man aged 18 to 30 who had mild COVID-19 (a few samples of this study predate the infection). Cell type and time point are not known. As DNA, the CDR3 is TGTGCCAGCTCACCCGGGACCATTTTGTATGAGCAGTTCTTC. It is translated as CASSPGTILYEQFF.